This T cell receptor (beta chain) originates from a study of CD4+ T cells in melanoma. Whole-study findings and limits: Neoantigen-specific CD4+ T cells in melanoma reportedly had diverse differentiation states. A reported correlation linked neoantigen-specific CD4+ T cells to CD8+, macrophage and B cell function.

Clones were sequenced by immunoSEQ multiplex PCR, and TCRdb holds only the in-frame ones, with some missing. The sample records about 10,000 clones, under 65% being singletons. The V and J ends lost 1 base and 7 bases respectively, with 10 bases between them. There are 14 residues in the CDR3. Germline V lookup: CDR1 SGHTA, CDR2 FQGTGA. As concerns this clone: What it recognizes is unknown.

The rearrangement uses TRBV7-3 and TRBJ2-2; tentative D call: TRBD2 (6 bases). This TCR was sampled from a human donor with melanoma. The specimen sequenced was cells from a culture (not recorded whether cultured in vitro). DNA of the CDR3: TGTGCCAGCAGCTTAAGCGGGATCGACGGGGAGCTGTTTTTT. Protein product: CASSLSGIDGELFF.